Listed here are 23 T cell receptor beta chains from one sample, sequenced in a study of blood T cell repertoires in COVID-19 (dated by TCRdb to 2020 to 2021). The library was built by means of the immunoSEQ multiplex PCR assay. TCRdb stores this immuneACCESS table with in-frame sequences only. Part of the clones is absent; in the studies checked, under half of the shortfall reflects unresolved V genes, and no reason is known for the rest. The sample table shows 130,000 to 150,000 clones, and roughly 82% are seen once. The ten top clones hold approximately 10% of the sample. Material: peripheral blood. Receptors originate from a man aged 55 to 70 with active or convalescent COVID-19.

The table lists this clone with a count of one. The chain uses TRBV19 and TRBJ1-1, with 7 positions matching TRBD1. Germline V gene data show CDR1 as LNHDA and CDR2 as SQIVND (reference sequence). The CDR3 loop spans 16 amino acids. Trimming removed 5 bases from V and 5 bases from J; junction bases left unmatched: 14. The CDR3 nucleotides are TGTGCCAGTAGTCGACAGGGCGGAACCTTTATAACTGAAGCTTTCTTT. Protein: CASSRQGGTFITEAFF.

This chain connects TRBV5-5 to TRBJ2-1; the match to TRBD1 covers 8 bases. The CDR3 is 16 residues long. V lost 4 bases to trimming and J lost 0 bases; unmatched junction nucleotides: 6. Germline CDR1 is SGHKS and CDR2 is YYEKEE (reference sequence). The CDR3 bases are TGTGCCAGCAGCCAGACAGGGGTACCCTCCTACAATGAGCAGTTCTTC. Translation: CASSQTGVPSYNEQFF.

The V call is TRBV7-2, the J call TRBJ2-3; D remains ambiguous. V lost 5 bases, J lost 2 bases, and 14 bases lay in between. The CDR3 is made up of 15 amino acids. Germline CDR1 reads SGHTA; CDR2 reads FQGNSA. The CDR3 DNA is TGTGCCAGCAGCCCGCCTTCCACCTACACAGATACGCAGTATTTT. Translating it yields CASSPPSTYTDTQYF.

This clone showed up just once. The chain is built from TRBV7-2 and TRBJ2-2; 9 bases fit TRBD2. V lost 5 bases and J lost 0; bases outside the gene matches: 13. The CDR3 sequence is 19 residues long. Germline values: CDR1 SGHTA, CDR2 FQGNSA. The CDR3 nucleotides are TGTGCCAGCAGCCTTCTGTCTAGCGGGATCCTCGCGAACACCGGGGAGCTGTTTTTT. It encodes CASSLLSSGILANTGELFF. The whole variable domain, remainder taken from reference TRBV7-2 and TRBJ2-2, is GAGVSQSPSNKVTEKGKDVELRCDPISGHTALYWYRQSLGQGLEFLIYFQGNSAPDKSGLPSDRFSAERTGGSVSTLTIQRTQQEDSAVYLCASSLLSSGILANTGELFFGEGSRLTVL.

The rearrangement links TRBV3-1 (or the pseudogene TRBV3-2) to TRBJ1-5; 8 positions agree with TRBD1. J gave up 4 bases and V 3 bases, and 8 bases lay outside the gene matches. CDR1 and CDR2 from the germline V gene are LGHDT and YNNKEL (reference sequence). The length of the CDR3 is 16 residues. As DNA, the CDR3 is TGTGCCAGCAGCCAGGCAGGGACAGGAAGAAATCAGCCCCAGCATTTT. Its protein product is CASSQAGTGRNQPQHF.

The rearrangement uses TRBV19 and TRBJ1-2, with TRBD1 matching 7 bases. V dropped 4 bases and J dropped 4; count of bases not matched to a gene: 6. Germline assignment: CDR1 LNHDA and CDR2 SQIVND (reference sequence). This CDR3 is 14 amino acids long. In DNA, the CDR3 is TGTGCCAGTAGTACCATCGACAGGGTCTATGGCTACACCTTC. This gives the protein CASSTIDRVYGYTF.

This chain connects TRBV5-4 to TRBJ2-1, with 8 bases identical to TRBD2. The CDR3 spans 16 residues. CDR1 is SGHNT and CDR2 is YYREEE in the germline V gene (reference sequence). Germline trimming cut 5 bases from V and 5 bases from J; bases unmatched to any gene: 12. The CDR3 coding sequence is TGTGCCAGCAGTTCTCTTTTCCCGGGACTAGACAATGAGCAGTTCTTC. As protein: CASSSLFPGLDNEQFF.

This chain links TRBV11-3 with TRBJ2-2, with 12 bases aligning to TRBD2. Looked up from germline, CDR1 is SGHNT and CDR2 is YENEEA. Trimming cost V 5 bases and J 6 bases; bases outside gene matches: 4. The CDR3 is 15 residues long. CDR3 amino acids: CASSASGRVSGELFF. The CDR3, as DNA: TGTGCCAGCAGCGCTAGCGGGAGGGTTTCCGGGGAGCTGTTTTTT.

The V call is TRBV7-6, the J call TRBJ1-5; D gene unclear. V dropped 4 bases and J dropped 4 bases, with 8 bases sitting between them. The length of the CDR3 is 13 residues. In germline, CDR1 is SGHVS, CDR2 FNYEAQ. In DNA, the CDR3 is TGTGCCAGCAGCTCCCATCATAATCAGCCCCAGCATTTT. Translation gives CASSSHHNQPQHF.

The chain uses TRBV5-1 and TRBJ1-1; TRBD1 agrees at 8 bases. CDR3 size: 15 residues. Germline values: CDR1 SGHRS, CDR2 YFSETQ. V was clipped by 3 bases and J by 0 bases; unmatched bases: 4. This CDR3 reads CASSSTTGVNTEAFF. The CDR3 bases are TGCGCCAGCAGCTCAACGACAGGGGTGAACACTGAAGCTTTCTTT.

The V and J genes are TRBV2 and TRBJ2-2, with a tentative D call TRBD2 (6 bases). The V gene's germline CDR1 is SNHLY and CDR2 FYNNEI. The CDR3 is made up of 14 amino acids. V lost 6 bases, J lost 4 bases, and 12 bases lay in between. CDR3 sequence (DNA): TGTGCCAGCAGAGGAGGGTCGGTCACCGGGGAGCTGTTTTTT. Encoded protein: CASRGGSVTGELFF.

This clone is a singleton in its sample. This sequence joins TRBV19 and TRBJ2-1; TRBD2 agrees at 10 bases. With V trimmed by 5 bases and J by 4 bases, 5 bases remained unmatched. Germline CDR1 is LNHDA and CDR2 is SQIVND (reference sequence). The CDR3 spans 15 residues. The CDR3: CASSRGLAVYNEQFF. In nucleotides, the CDR3 is TGTGCCAGTAGTCGTGGACTAGCGGTTTACAATGAGCAGTTCTTC.

This chain links TRBV6-5 with TRBJ2-7, with a possible D match to TRBD1 (6 bases). CDR1 is MNHEY and CDR2 is SVGAGI in the germline V gene. The CDR3 is 15 residues long. V was clipped by 6 bases and J by 3 bases, with 18 bases between them. The CDR3 sequence is CASRFMLAGDYEQYF. CDR3 nucleotides: TGTGCCAGCAGATTCATGCTGGCAGGGGACTACGAGCAGTACTTC.

V usage is TRBV6-6 and J usage is TRBJ2-3; TRBD1 agrees at 7 bases. Germline CDR1 reads MNHNY; CDR2 reads SVGAGI (reference sequence). The V and J ends lost 7 bases and 2 bases, in that order; junction bases with no gene match: 12. The CDR3 runs to 16 residues. This CDR3 reads CASTSGGSSNTDTQYF. The CDR3 DNA reads TGTGCCAGCACTTCAGGGGGAAGCTCAAACACAGATACGCAGTATTTT.

The chain uses TRBV18 and TRBJ1-2; possibly TRBD1 for D (6 bases). Between the trimmed V and J ends, which lost 4 bases and 2 bases, there was a span of 11 bases. The CDR3 is made up of 14 amino acids. Germline V CDR1 and CDR2: KGHSH, LQKENI. The CDR3 region is CASSRSQGNYGYTF. CDR3 DNA sequence: TGTGCCAGCTCACGGTCCCAGGGGAACTATGGCTACACCTTC. Based on the CDR3 plus reference TRBV18 and TRBJ1-2, the full variable domain is NAGVMQNPRHLVRRRGQEARLRCSPMKGHSHVYWYRQLPEEGLKFMVYLQKENIIDESGMPKERFSAEFPKEGPSILRIQQVVRGDSAAYFCASSRSQGNYGYTFGSGTRLTVV.

The chain carries TRBV7-6 and TRBJ1-1; TRBD1 matches at 8 bases. Trimming cost V 2 bases and J 1 base; bases outside gene matches: 3. In germline, CDR1 is SGHVS, CDR2 FNYEAQ. CDR3 size: 15 residues. CDR3 sequence: CASSLTGGTNTEAFF. The CDR3 DNA sequence: TGTGCCAGCAGCTTAACAGGGGGAACGAACACTGAAGCTTTCTTT.

CDR3 region: CASSSSTGIAEPQHF. For the CDR3, the DNA is TGTGCCAGCAGTAGTTCAACAGGGATCGCGGAGCCCCAGCATTTT. The chain recombines TRBV6-5 with TRBJ1-5; D may be TRBD1 (6 bases). Trimming cost V 5 bases and J 8 bases, with 19 bases left between them. Looked up from germline, CDR1 is MNHEY and CDR2 is SVGAGI. CDR3 length: 15 residues.

The J gene is TRBJ1-5, the V gene TRBV28; D is undetermined. Per the germline V gene, CDR1 is MDHEN and CDR2 is SYDVKM. The ends were cut back, 1 base at V and 3 bases at J, with 19 bases in the middle. The CDR3 is 18 residues long. The CDR3 is CASSLLGPLNRLNQPQHF. The CDR3 DNA follows: TGTGCCAGCAGTTTATTAGGCCCTCTTAATAGACTCAATCAGCCCCAGCATTTT.

This chain connects TRBV25-1 to TRBJ1-4, with TRBD1 identical over 7 bases. Trimming at V came to 1 base and at J to 0 bases, leaving 2 bases not matched to a gene. The CDR3 covers 16 residues. Germline V gives CDR1 MGHDK, CDR2 SYGVNS. The CDR3 DNA reads as TGTGCCAGCAGTGAATTGGGACAGTCAACTAATGAAAAACTGTTTTTT. Amino acids: CASSELGQSTNEKLFF.

The gene calls are TRBV24-1 and TRBJ1-2; 9 nucleotides line up with TRBD1. V dropped 4 bases and J dropped 1; count of bases not matched to a gene: 0. This CDR3 has 14 amino acids. From germline, CDR1 is KGHDR and CDR2 SFDVKD. The CDR3 DNA is TGTGCCACCAGTGAGGGACAGGGTAACTATGGCTACACCTTC. Translation: CATSEGQGNYGYTF.

The V gene is TRBV18, the J gene TRBJ2-7; TRBD2 is a possible D gene (5 bases). V gave up 6 bases and J gave up 6 bases, with 15 bases separating them. Germline lookup yields CDR1 KGHSH and CDR2 LQKENI. This CDR3 region has 13 residues. CDR3 sequence reads: CASSVTGIGEQYF. In DNA, the CDR3 is TGTGCCAGCTCCGTAACGGGGATCGGCGAGCAGTACTTC.

V gene TRBV27 combines with J gene TRBJ2-3; 11 bases are a match to TRBD2. Germline CDR1 MNHEY, CDR2 SMNVEV (reference sequence). CDR3 length: 17 residues. With V trimmed by 3 bases and J by 2 bases, 7 bases remained unmatched. The CDR3 loop reads CASSFRVAGGTTDTQYF. CDR3 bases: TGTGCCAGCAGTTTCCGGGTAGCGGGGGGGACCACAGATACGCAGTATTTT.

This sequence joins TRBV6-4 and TRBJ2-3, with 10 bases that match TRBD2. Per the germline V gene, CDR1 is MRHNA and CDR2 is SNTAGT. The CDR3 consists of 15 residues. V dropped 8 bases and J dropped 2; count of bases not matched to a gene: 7. Written as DNA, the CDR3 is TGTGCCAGCGGGGAGAGCGGGGGGGACACAGATACGCAGTATTTT. Residues: CASGESGGDTDTQYF.